These 20 T cell receptor beta chains came from one sample sequenced in a study of PD-1 blockade in classical Hodgkin lymphoma. Time point of the sample: newly diagnosed, previously untreated cHL patient sample. Negative magnetic selection isolated CD4+ T cells from thawed PBMCs. Clones were sequenced by immunoSEQ multiplex PCR, and TCRdb holds only the in-frame ones, with some missing. The sample has more than 15,000 clones; 92% are singletons. Sequencing used CD4+ T cells from blood. These receptors came from a human donor with classical Hodgkin lymphoma.

DNA for the CDR3: TGTGCCAGCAGCTTTTACCCCACTGAAGCTTTCTTT. Translation gives CASSFYPTEAFF. The genes are TRBV7-9 and TRBJ1-1; D gene unclear. This CDR3 spans 12 amino acids. Trimming took off 3 bases at V and 4 bases at J, with 6 bases between the two ends. The germline V gene has CDR1 SEHNR and CDR2 FQNEAQ (reference sequence).

V and J are TRBV6-6 and TRBJ1-6; maybe TRBD1 (6 bases). V was clipped by 6 bases and J by 3 bases, with 12 bases between them. Looked up from germline, CDR1 is MNHNY and CDR2 is SVGAGI (reference sequence). The CDR3 covers 15 residues. The CDR3 nucleotides read TGTGCCAGCAGCCCCGGACAGAGCTATAATTCACCCCTCCACTTT. Protein product: CASSPGQSYNSPLHF.

The rearrangement joins TRBV11-2 to TRBJ2-5, with 10 bases matching TRBD2. The CDR3 sequence is 16 residues long. The germline V gene has CDR1 SGHAT and CDR2 FQNNGV. The V segment lost 6 bases and the J segment 2 bases; nucleotides outside the gene matches: 9. The DNA for the CDR3 is TGTGCCAGCAGTCGCGGACTAGCGGCCCCACAAGAGACCCAGTACTTC. It yields the protein CASSRGLAAPQETQYF.

The chain couples TRBV6-1 to TRBJ2-2; the D gene is possibly TRBD1 (6 bases). Germline V gene sequence: CDR1 MNHNS, CDR2 SASEGT. The CDR3 is 13 amino acids. Trimming pared 4 bases from V and 5 bases from J, leaving 8 bases between. The CDR3 sequence: CASSVQGTGELFF. CDR3 nucleotide sequence: TGTGCCAGCAGTGTACAGGGAACCGGGGAGCTGTTTTTT.

This clone was seen only a few times. This chain uses TRBV6-5 with TRBJ1-2; 9 bases fit TRBD1. CDR1 and CDR2 from the germline V gene are MNHEY and SVGAGI. The CDR3 sequence is 12 residues long. V gave up 6 bases and J gave up 7 bases; unmatched junction bases: 3. The CDR3 DNA sequence: TGTGCCAGCAGATCGGGACAGGGTGGCTACACCTTC. Translation: CASRSGQGGYTF.

This sequence joins TRBV29-1 and TRBJ2-3; 8 positions agree with TRBD2. The V and J ends lost 4 bases and 4 bases, in that order; junction bases with no gene match: 4. The CDR3 length is 13 residues. The germline gives CDR1 SQVTM, CDR2 ANQGSEA. The CDR3 DNA follows: TGCAGCGTTGCCAGCGGGAGTTCAGATACGCAGTATTTT. The encoded protein is CSVASGSSDTQYF.

The V and J genes are TRBV30 and TRBJ1-1, with a possible D match to TRBD1 (5 bases). The germline CDR1 and CDR2 sequences are GTSNPN and SVGIG (reference sequence). Between the trimmed V and J ends, which lost 5 bases and 0 bases, there was a span of 10 bases. This CDR3 region has 13 residues. CDR3 in DNA: TGTGCCTGGGACAGTCGGGTGAACACTGAAGCTTTCTTT. Encoded protein: CAWDSRVNTEAFF.

This clone was detected only a few times. The chain carries TRBV19 and TRBJ1-5, with 8 bases aligning to TRBD1. Germline V lookup: CDR1 LNHDA, CDR2 SQIVND (reference sequence). This CDR3 has 14 residues. Trimming took 6 bases from V and 7 from J; bases not matched to a gene: 8. The CDR3 is CASSTQGDRQPQHF. Here the CDR3 DNA reads TGTGCCAGTAGCACACAGGGGGATCGACAGCCCCAGCATTTT.

This chain links TRBV6-6 with TRBJ1-1, with a tentative D call TRBD1 (5 bases). This CDR3 comprises 15 residues. Germline V lookup: CDR1 MNHNY, CDR2 SVGAGI (reference sequence). Trimming pared 6 bases from V and 0 bases from J, leaving 14 bases between. The CDR3 DNA sequence: TGTGCCAGCAGCTCAATTGACAGCTTGAACACTGAAGCTTTCTTT. It encodes CASSSIDSLNTEAFF.

This clone occurred a few times. The chain recombines TRBV28 with TRBJ1-1; D call uncertain. V lost 2 bases and J lost 6, with 10 bases in between. This CDR3 spans 13 amino acids. Germline CDR1 and CDR2: MDHEN and SYDVKM. CDR3 amino acids: CASSLGHRPEAFF. CDR3 DNA sequence: TGTGCCAGCAGTTTAGGTCACCGTCCTGAAGCTTTCTTT.

The CDR3 protein is CASSFVGDTEAFF. The CDR3 coding sequence is TGTGCCAGCAGCTTTGTTGGGGACACTGAAGCTTTCTTT. The genes are TRBV11-2 and TRBJ1-1; D gene unclear. The CDR3 covers 13 residues. Trimming took off 3 bases at V and 3 bases at J, with 8 bases between the two ends. Looked up from germline, CDR1 is SGHAT and CDR2 is FQNNGV.

CDR3 bases: TGCGCCAGCAGCTTGGATGAGGGGACAGGGATCTACAATGAGCAGTTCTTC. As protein: CASSLDEGTGIYNEQFF. V and J are TRBV5-1 and TRBJ2-1, with 9 bases matching TRBD1. CDR3 length equals 17 residues. Germline V gene lookup returns CDR1 SGHRS and CDR2 YFSETQ. J lost 3 bases, V lost 0 bases, and 7 bases had no gene match.

The chain links TRBV30 to TRBJ1-1; D remains ambiguous. The CDR3 runs to 13 residues. Germline V lookup: CDR1 GTSNPN, CDR2 SVGIG (reference sequence). Trimming left V 3 bases short and J 5 bases short, with 13 bases between. The CDR3 region is CAWRPPGLTEAFF. In nucleotides, the CDR3 is TGTGCCTGGAGGCCCCCCGGGCTGACTGAAGCTTTCTTT.

The count of this clone is one. The J gene is TRBJ2-2, the V gene TRBV6-4; a possible D gene is TRBD2 (5 bases). The germline V gene encodes CDR1 MRHNA and CDR2 SNTAGT. The CDR3 runs 16 residues. The ends were cut back, 4 bases at V and 3 bases at J, with 15 bases in the middle. The CDR3 DNA reads as TGTGCCAGCAGTGGTTTGGAAGAGGACTACACCGGGGAGCTGTTTTTT. Its translation: CASSGLEEDYTGELFF.

In its sample, this clone was seen once. The V gene is TRBV2, the J gene TRBJ2-7; unclear D gene. The CDR3 length is 14 residues. CDR1 is SNHLY, CDR2 FYNNEI, per germline. V shed 4 bases and J shed 2 bases, with 12 bases lying between them. The CDR3 sequence: CASSGLIITYEQYF. The CDR3, as DNA: TGTGCCAGCAGTGGACTGATAATTACCTACGAGCAGTACTTC. Looking up the rest from reference TRBV2 and TRBJ2-7 gives the full variable domain: EPEVTQTPSHQVTQMGQEVILRCVPISNHLYFYWYRQILGQKVEFLVSFYNNEISEKSEIFDDQFSVERPDGSNFTLKIRSTKLEDSAMYFCASSGLIITYEQYFGPGTRLTVT.

V and J are TRBV19 and TRBJ2-7; 8 bases are a match to TRBD1. The CDR3 covers 18 residues. Germline CDR1 is LNHDA and CDR2 is SQIVND (reference sequence). J gave up 0 bases and V 1 base, and 11 bases lay outside the gene matches. The DNA for the CDR3 is TGTGCCAGTAGTATAGCGCGGATTACAGGGGGACCCTCCTACGAGCAGTACTTC. Amino acids: CASSIARITGGPSYEQYF.

V and J are TRBV4-1 and TRBJ1-5, with D uncertain. The CDR3 is 15 amino acids. The V gene lost 4 bases and the J gene lost 2 bases, with 12 bases spanning the gap. CDR1 and CDR2 from the germline V gene are MGHRA and YSYEKL. DNA of the CDR3: TGCGCCAGCAGCCGAGAGGCTTGGGGCAATCAGCCCCAGCATTTT. Translation gives CASSREAWGNQPQHF.

This chain joins TRBV29-1 and TRBJ2-5, with 7 bases fitting TRBD2. Germline assignment: CDR1 SQVTM and CDR2 ANQGSEA. The CDR3 covers 12 residues. V lost 6 bases to trimming and J lost 2 bases; unmatched junction nucleotides: 3. The CDR3 DNA is TGCAGCGTCCGGGACTATCAAGAGACCCAGTACTTC. Its protein is CSVRDYQETQYF. Together with reference TRBV29-1 and TRBJ2-5, the CDR3 gives the full variable domain: SAVISQKPSRDICQRGTSLTIQCQVDSQVTMMFWYRQQPGQSLTLIATANQGSEATYESGFVIDKFPISRPNLTFSTLTVSNMSPEDSSIYLCSVRDYQETQYFGPGTRLLVL.

The count of this clone is one. The rearrangement links TRBV28 to TRBJ2-1; 7 bases map to TRBD2. V lost 6 bases, J lost 0 bases, and 8 bases stayed unmatched. From germline, CDR1 is MDHEN and CDR2 SYDVKM. The CDR3 runs to 16 residues. The DNA of the CDR3 is TGTGCCAGCAGCCCCCCTCTAGCGGCCTCCTACAATGAGCAGTTCTTC. This encodes CASSPPLAASYNEQFF.

The chain uses TRBV6-5 and TRBJ1-1, with a weak D call TRBD1 (5 bases). Germline V CDR1 and CDR2: MNHEY, SVGAGI. V was trimmed by 8 bases and J by 1 base, leaving 14 bases between them. This CDR3 is built from 14 residues. The CDR3 DNA follows: TGTGCCAGCGCAAGCCCAGGGCGGAACACTGAAGCTTTCTTT. Amino acids: CASASPGRNTEAFF.